This TCR delta chain is from a study of delta chain sequences of gamma delta T cells (TCRdb year 2017). The CDR3 covers 19 residues, taking in both the cysteine and the phenylalanine. The kept DNA is CDR3 alone, 57 bases in frame from the first base. The germline V gene sets CDR1 to GEAIGNYY and CDR2 to EKD. Trimming takes 0 bases off V and 1 base off J; junction bases not matched to a gene: 15. The method was 5' RACE. Sequencing was performed on an Illumina MiSeq. With CATT, TCRdb called clones again from the public reads; duplicate DNA rows were later joined. This sample is represented by thousands of delta-chain clones; 25% to 30% of them were singletons. Roughly 18% of the sample is in the top ten clones. Details on this clone: Its antigen is unknown. The sample holds no much larger clone one base away, and base qualities are not on file.

The receptor's source is a human donor in good health. Here the chain combines TRDV2 and TRDJ1, with 8 bases matching TRDD3. The specimen sequenced was either unsorted cells or a sorted T cell fraction (not recorded which). DNA sequence: TGTGCCTGTGACACCGTGAAGATACTGGGGGCTACGGTCACCGATAAACTCATCTTT. This is translated as CACDTVKILGATVTDKLIF.